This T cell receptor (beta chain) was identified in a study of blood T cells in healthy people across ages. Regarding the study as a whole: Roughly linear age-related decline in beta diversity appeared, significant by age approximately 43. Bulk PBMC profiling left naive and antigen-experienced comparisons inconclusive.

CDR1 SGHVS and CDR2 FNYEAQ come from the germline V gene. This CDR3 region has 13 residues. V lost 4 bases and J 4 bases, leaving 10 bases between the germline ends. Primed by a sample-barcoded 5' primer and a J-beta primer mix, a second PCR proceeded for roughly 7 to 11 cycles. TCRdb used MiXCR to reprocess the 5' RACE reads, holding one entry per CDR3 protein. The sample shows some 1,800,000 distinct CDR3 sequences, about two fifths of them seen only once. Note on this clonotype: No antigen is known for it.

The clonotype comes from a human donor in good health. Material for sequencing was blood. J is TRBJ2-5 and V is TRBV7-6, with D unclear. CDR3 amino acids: CASSSGWAETQYF. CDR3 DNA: TGTGCCAGCAGCTCCGGGTGGGCAGAGACCCAGTACTTC.